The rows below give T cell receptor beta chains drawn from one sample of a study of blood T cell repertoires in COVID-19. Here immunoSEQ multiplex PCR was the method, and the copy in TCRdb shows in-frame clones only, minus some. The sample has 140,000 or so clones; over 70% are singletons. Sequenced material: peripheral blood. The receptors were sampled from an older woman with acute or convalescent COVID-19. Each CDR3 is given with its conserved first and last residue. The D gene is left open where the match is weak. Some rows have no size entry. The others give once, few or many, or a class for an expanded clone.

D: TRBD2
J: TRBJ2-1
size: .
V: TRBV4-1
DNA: TGCGCCAGCAGCCAAGAGTCTAGCGGCCCGTGGGTCAATGAGCAGTTCTTC
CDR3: CASSQESSGPWVNEQFF

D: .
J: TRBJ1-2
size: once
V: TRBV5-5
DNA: TGTGCCAGCAGCTTTCAAGTTCCAGGGAGGGGTTATGGCTACACCTTC
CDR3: CASSFQVPGRGYGYTF

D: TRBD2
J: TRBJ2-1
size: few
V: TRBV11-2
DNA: TGTGCCAGCACCTCCGGGCTAGCGGCCAATGAGCAGTTCTTC
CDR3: CASTSGLAANEQFF

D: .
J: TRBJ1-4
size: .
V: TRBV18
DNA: TGTGCCAGCTCAACCCCATCAGGGGCCCCTGCAACTAATGAAAAACTGTTTTTT
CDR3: CASSTPSGAPATNEKLFF

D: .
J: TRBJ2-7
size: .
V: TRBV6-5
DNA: TGTGCCAGCAGTTCCTCCGGGACAAAGTCCTACGAGCAGTACTTC
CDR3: CASSSSGTKSYEQYF

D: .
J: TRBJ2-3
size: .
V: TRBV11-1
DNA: TGTGCCAGCAGCTTAGAAACTAGCAGCATAGATACGCAGTATTTT
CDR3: CASSLETSSIDTQYF

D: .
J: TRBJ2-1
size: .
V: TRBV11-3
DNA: TGTGCCAGCAGCCAGGGGCCCTACAATGAGCAGTTCTTC
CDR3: CASSQGPYNEQFF

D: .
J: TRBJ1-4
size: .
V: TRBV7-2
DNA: TGTGCCAGCAGCTTAATTGGGGGACTAAATGAAAAACTGTTTTTT
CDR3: CASSLIGGLNEKLFF

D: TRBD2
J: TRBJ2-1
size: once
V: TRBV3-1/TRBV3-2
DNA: TGTGCCAGCAGCGAGGGACTAGCGGGTTACAATGAGCAGTTCTTC
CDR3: CASSEGLAGYNEQFF

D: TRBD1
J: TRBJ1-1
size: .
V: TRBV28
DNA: TGTGCCAGCAGTTTGAACGACAGGGCAGCTTTCTTT
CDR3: CASSLNDRAAFF